This T cell receptor beta chain came from a study of blood T cells in healthy people across ages. Whole-study findings and limits: Older age went with lower TCR beta diversity per million T cells, in a roughly linear way.

The CDR3 extends over 15 amino acids. V lost 2 bases, J lost 2 bases, and 5 bases stayed unmatched. Germline V lookup: CDR1 LGHDT, CDR2 YNNKEL (reference sequence). Note on this clonotype: Its antigen is undetermined.

Total RNA was extracted at no less than 6 micrograms per sample. A sample-barcoded 5' primer and a J-beta primer mix were used in a second PCR of about 7 to 12 cycles. One entry per CDR3 protein, called by TCRdb with MiXCR from the 5' RACE reads. The sample has around 1,700,000 distinct CDR3 sequences, 28% seen once; the top ten hold approximately 7.7%. This sequence joins TRBV3-1 and TRBJ1-2; 7 bases map to TRBD1. This TCR derives from a woman under 40 in good health. The specimen was blood. The CDR3: CASSQWDRLNYGYTF. Here the CDR3 DNA reads TGTGCCAGCAGCCAATGGGACAGACTGAACTATGGCTACACCTTC.